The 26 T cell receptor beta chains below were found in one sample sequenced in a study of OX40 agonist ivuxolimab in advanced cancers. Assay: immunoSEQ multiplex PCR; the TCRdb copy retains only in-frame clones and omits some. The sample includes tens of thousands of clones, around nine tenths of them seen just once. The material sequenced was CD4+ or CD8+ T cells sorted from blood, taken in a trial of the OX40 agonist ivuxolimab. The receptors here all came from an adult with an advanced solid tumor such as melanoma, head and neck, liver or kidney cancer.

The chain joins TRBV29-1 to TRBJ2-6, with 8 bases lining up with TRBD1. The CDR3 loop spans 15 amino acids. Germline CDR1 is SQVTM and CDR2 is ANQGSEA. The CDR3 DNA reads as TGCGGTATGACAGGGGCCAGCTCTGGGGCCAACGTCCTGACTTTC. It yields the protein CGMTGASSGANVLTF. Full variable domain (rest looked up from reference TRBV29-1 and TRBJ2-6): SAVISQKPSRDICQRGTSLTIQCQVDSQVTMMFWYRQQPGQSLTLIATANQGSEATYESGFVIDKFPISRPNLTFSTLTVSNMSPEDSSIYLCGMTGASSGANVLTFGAGSRLTVL.

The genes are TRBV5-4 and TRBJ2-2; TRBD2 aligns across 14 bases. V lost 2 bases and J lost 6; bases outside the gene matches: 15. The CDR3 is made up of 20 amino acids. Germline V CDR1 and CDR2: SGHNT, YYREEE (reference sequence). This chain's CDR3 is CASSLPPGLAGEKVAGELFF. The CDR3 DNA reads TGTGCCAGCAGCTTACCACCGGGACTAGCGGGAGAGAAGGTGGCCGGGGAGCTGTTTTTT.

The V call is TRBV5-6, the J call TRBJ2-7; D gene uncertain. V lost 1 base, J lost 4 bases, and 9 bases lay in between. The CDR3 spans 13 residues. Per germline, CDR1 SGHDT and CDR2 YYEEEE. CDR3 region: CASSLLLPYEQYF. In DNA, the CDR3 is TGTGCCAGCAGCTTGTTACTTCCTTACGAGCAGTACTTC.

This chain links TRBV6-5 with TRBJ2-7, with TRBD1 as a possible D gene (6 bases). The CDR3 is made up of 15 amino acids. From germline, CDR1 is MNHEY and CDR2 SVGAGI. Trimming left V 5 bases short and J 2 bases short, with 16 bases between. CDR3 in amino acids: CASSKKITGTYEQYF. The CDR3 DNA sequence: TGTGCCAGCAGTAAGAAAATTACAGGGACCTACGAGCAGTACTTC.

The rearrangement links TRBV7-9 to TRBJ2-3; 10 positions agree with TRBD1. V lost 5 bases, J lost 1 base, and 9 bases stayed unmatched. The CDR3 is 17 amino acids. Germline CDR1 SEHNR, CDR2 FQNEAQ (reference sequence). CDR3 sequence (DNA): TGTGCCAGCAGCCCCCTAATTGGGACAGGGGGCACAGATACGCAGTATTTT. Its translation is CASSPLIGTGGTDTQYF.

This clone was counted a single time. The CDR3 DNA is TGTGCCAGCAGCCGGACTAGCGAATACAATGAGCAGTTCTTC. Translated, it gives CASSRTSEYNEQFF. The rearrangement joins TRBV9 to TRBJ2-1; TRBD2 aligns across 9 bases. Per germline, CDR1 SGDLS and CDR2 YYNGEE. V shed 4 bases, J shed 4 bases, and the junction held 3 bases outside the gene matches. The CDR3 contains 14 residues. The whole variable domain, remainder taken from reference TRBV9 and TRBJ2-1, is DSGVTQTPKHLITATGQRVTLRCSPRSGDLSVYWYQQSLDQGLQFLIQYYNGEERAKGNILERFSAQQFPDLHSELNLSSLELGDSALYFCASSRTSEYNEQFFGPGTRLTVL.

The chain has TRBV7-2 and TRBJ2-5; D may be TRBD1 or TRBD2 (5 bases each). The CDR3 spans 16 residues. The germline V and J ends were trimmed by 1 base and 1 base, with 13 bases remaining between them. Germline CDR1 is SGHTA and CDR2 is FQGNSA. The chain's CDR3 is CASSLDGPGTQETQYF. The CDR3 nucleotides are TGTGCCAGCAGCTTAGATGGCCCCGGGACCCAAGAGACCCAGTACTTC.

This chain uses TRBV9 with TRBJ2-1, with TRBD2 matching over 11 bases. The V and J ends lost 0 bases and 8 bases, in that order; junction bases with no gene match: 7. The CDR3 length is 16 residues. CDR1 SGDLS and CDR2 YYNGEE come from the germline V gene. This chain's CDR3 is CASSVALSGREYEQFF. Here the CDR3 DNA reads TGTGCCAGCAGCGTAGCCCTTAGCGGGAGGGAGTATGAGCAGTTCTTC. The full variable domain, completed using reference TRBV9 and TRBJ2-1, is DSGVTQTPKHLITATGQRVTLRCSPRSGDLSVYWYQQSLDQGLQFLIQYYNGEERAKGNILERFSAQQFPDLHSELNLSSLELGDSALYFCASSVALSGREYEQFFGPGTRLTVL.

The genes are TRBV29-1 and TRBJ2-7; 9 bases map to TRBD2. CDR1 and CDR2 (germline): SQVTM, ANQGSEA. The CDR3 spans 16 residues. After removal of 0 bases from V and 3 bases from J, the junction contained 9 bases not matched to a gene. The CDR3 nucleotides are TGCAGCGTTGAAGATCTTGGGCGGGAGGGCTTCTACGAGCAGTACTTC. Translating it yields CSVEDLGREGFYEQYF.

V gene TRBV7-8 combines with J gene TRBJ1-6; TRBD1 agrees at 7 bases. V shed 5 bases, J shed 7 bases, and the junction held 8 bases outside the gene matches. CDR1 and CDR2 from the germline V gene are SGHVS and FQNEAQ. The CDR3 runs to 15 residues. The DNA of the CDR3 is TGTGCCAGCAGCAATGAGGACAGGAAAAATTCACCCCTCCACTTT. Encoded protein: CASSNEDRKNSPLHF.

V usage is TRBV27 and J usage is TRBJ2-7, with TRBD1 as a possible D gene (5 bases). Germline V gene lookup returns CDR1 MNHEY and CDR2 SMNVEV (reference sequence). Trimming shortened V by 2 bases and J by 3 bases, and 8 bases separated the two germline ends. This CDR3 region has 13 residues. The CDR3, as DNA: TGTGCCAGCAGTTTAAAAAGGGGCTACGAGCAGTACTTC. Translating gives CASSLKRGYEQYF.

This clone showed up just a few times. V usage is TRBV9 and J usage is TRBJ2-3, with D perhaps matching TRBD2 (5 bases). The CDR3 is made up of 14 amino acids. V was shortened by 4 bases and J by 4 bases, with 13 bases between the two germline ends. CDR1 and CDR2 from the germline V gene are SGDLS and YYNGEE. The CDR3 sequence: CASSRGSGPDTQYF. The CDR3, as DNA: TGTGCCAGCAGCCGGGGAAGCGGCCCAGATACGCAGTATTTT.

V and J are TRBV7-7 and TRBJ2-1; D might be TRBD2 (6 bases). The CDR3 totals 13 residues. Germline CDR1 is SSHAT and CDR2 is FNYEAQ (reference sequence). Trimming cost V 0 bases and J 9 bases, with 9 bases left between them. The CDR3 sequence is CASSLAGGSEQFF. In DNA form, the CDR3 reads TGTGCCAGCAGCTTAGCGGGAGGTAGTGAGCAGTTCTTC.

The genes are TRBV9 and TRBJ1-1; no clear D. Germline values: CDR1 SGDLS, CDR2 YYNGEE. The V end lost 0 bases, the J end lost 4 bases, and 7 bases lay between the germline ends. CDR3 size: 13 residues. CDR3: CASSVGATTEAFF. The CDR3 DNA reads TGTGCCAGCAGCGTAGGCGCCACCACTGAAGCTTTCTTT.

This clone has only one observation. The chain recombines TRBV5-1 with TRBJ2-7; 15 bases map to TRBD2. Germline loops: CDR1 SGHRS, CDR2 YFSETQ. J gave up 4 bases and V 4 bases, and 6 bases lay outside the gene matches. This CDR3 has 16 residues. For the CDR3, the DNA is TGCGCCAGCAGCCAGGGACTAGCGGGAGGAGGATACGAGCAGTACTTC. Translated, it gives CASSQGLAGGGYEQYF. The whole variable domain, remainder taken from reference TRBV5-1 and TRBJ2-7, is KAGVTQTPRYLIKTRGQQVTLSCSPISGHRSVSWYQQTPGQGLQFLFEYFSETQRNKGNFPGRFSGRQFSNSRSEMNVSTLELGDSALYLCASSQGLAGGGYEQYFGPGTRLTVT.

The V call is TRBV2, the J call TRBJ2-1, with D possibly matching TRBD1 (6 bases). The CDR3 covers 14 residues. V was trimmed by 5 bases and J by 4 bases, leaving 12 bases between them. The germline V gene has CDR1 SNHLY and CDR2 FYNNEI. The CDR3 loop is CASSLTGLYNEQFF. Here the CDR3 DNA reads TGTGCCAGCAGTTTAACAGGGTTATACAATGAGCAGTTCTTC.

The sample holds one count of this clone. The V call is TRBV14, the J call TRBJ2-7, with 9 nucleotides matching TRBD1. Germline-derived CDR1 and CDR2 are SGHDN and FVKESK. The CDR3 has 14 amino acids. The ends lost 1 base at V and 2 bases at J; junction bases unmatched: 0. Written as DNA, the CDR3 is TGTGCCAGCAGCCAAGGACAGGGGGCCTACGAGCAGTACTTC. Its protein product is CASSQGQGAYEQYF.

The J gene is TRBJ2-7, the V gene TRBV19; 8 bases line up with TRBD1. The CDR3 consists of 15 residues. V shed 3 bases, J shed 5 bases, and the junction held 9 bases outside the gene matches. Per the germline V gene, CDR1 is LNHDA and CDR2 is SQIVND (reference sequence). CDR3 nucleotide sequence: TGTGCCAGTAGTATCAGACAGGGGAATGTCCACGAGCAGTACTTC. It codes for CASSIRQGNVHEQYF.

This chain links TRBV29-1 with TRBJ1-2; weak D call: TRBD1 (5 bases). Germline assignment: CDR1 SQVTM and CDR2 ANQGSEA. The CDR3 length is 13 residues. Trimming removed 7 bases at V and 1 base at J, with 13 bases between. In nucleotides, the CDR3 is TGCAGCGCGGGGAGGGGCAATAACTATGGCTACACCTTC. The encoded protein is CSAGRGNNYGYTF.

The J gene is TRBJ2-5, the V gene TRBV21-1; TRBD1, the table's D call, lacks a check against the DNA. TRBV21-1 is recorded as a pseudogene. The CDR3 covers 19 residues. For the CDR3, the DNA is TGTGCCAGCAGCTCCGCTGAGGCTTGGGCCAGGGAAACCCACGAGACCCAGTACTTC. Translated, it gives CASSSAEAWARETHETQYF.

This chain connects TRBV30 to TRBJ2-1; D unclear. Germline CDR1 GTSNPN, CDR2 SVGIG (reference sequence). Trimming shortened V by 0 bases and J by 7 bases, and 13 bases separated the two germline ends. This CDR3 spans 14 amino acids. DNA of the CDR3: TGTGCCTGGAGTGTTTACTCGGGTGGTAATGAGCAGTTCTTC. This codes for CAWSVYSGGNEQFF.

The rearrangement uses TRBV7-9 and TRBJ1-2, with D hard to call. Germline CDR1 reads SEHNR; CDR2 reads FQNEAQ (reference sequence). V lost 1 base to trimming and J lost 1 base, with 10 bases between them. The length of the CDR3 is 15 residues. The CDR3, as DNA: TGTGCCAGCAGCTTAGGTTTCGCCGGTAACTATGGCTACACCTTC. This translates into CASSLGFAGNYGYTF. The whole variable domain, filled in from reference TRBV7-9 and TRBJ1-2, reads DTGVSQNPRHKITKRGQNVTFRCDPISEHNRLYWYRQTLGQGPEFLTYFQNEAQLEKSRLLSDRFSAERPKGSFSTLEIQRTEQGDSAMYLCASSLGFAGNYGYTFGSGTRLTVV.

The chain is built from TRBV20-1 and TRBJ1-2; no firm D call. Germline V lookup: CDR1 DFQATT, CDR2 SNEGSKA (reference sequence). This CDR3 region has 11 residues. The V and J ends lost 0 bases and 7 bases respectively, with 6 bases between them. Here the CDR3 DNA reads TGCAGTGCTAGAGACTTGAGTGGCTACACCTTC. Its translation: CSARDLSGYTF.

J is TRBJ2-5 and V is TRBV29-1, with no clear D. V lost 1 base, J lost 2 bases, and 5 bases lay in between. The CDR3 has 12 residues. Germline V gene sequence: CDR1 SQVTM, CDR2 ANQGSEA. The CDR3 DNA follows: TGCAGCGTTGAAGGCCAGCAAGAGACCCAGTACTTC. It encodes CSVEGQQETQYF.

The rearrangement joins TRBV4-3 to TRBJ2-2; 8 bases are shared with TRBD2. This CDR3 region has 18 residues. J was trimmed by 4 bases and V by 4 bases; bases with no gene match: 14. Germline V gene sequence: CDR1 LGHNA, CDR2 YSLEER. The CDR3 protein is CASSPSLGSGKGTGELFF. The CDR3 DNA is TGCGCCAGCAGCCCCTCCCTTGGTAGCGGGAAGGGCACCGGGGAGCTGTTTTTT.

The CDR3 coding sequence is TGTGCCAGCACCCAGACAGCCTTAAGCTCCTACGAGCAGTACTTC. Its translation is CASTQTALSSYEQYF. The V gene is TRBV2, the J gene TRBJ2-7; perhaps TRBD1 as D (5 bases). The CDR3 sequence is 15 residues long. V lost 7 bases to trimming and J lost 0 bases, with 16 bases between them. CDR1 SNHLY and CDR2 FYNNEI come from the germline V gene.